This entry lists 17 T cell receptor beta chains sequenced from one sample in a study of T cells in Graves' hyperthyroidism and ophthalmopathy. Amplification targeted TCR beta CDR3 regions from RNA transcripts. Researchers ran a first-round RT-PCR on the TCR CDR3 using the HTBI primer set. TCRdb independently ran MiXCR on the multiplex PCR reads; one entry per CDR3 protein. The table has 300,000 to 400,000 distinct CDR3 sequences, around a sixth seen once. Specimen: blood. The receptors come from a man aged 18-30 years with Graves' ophthalmopathy.

The sample holds many counts of this clonotype. The CDR3 region is CASSPGQRQMQYGYTF. CDR3 bases: TGTGCCAGCTCACCTGGACAGAGGCAAATGCAGTATGGCTACACCTTC. This chain joins TRBV18 and TRBJ1-2; tentatively, D is TRBD1 (6 bases). The V and J ends lost 3 bases and 5 bases respectively, with 19 bases between them. The CDR3 has 16 residues. Germline V gene data show CDR1 as KGHSH and CDR2 as LQKENI.

The sample holds many counts of this clonotype. V is TRBV6-1 and J is TRBJ1-2; D may be TRBD1 (5 bases). Trimming stripped 6 bases from V and 2 bases from J, with 10 bases between. CDR3 length equals 13 residues. Per germline, CDR1 MNHNS and CDR2 SASEGT. The CDR3 DNA reads TGTGCCAGCAGGAGGGACCTCAACTATGGCTACACCTTC. As protein: CASRRDLNYGYTF.

The chain employs TRBV11-1 and TRBJ2-7; 7 bases fit TRBD1. The CDR3 totals 15 residues. The V segment lost 5 bases and the J segment 1 base; nucleotides outside the gene matches: 8. The germline gives CDR1 SGHAT, CDR2 FQDESV (reference sequence). The CDR3 here is CASSLGGLESYEQYF. The CDR3 nucleotides read TGTGCCAGCAGCCTAGGGGGCTTGGAATCCTACGAGCAGTACTTC.

The chain employs TRBV9 and TRBJ2-2; a weak D match, TRBD2 (6 bases). Deletions cut 5 bases from V and 7 bases from J, with 15 bases between. The CDR3 length is 14 residues. CDR1 is SGDLS and CDR2 is YYNGEE in the germline V gene. Here the CDR3 DNA reads TGTGCCAGCAGGGGGGGATCCGGCATCGGGGAGCTGTTTTTT. Amino acid sequence: CASRGGSGIGELFF.

The chain employs TRBV7-2 and TRBJ2-1; TRBD2 aligns across 10 bases. CDR1 and CDR2 (germline): SGHTA, FQGNSA. The CDR3 runs 16 residues. With V trimmed by 3 bases and J by 4 bases, 6 bases remained unmatched. The CDR3 here is CASSLVAGGFYNEQFF. DNA of the CDR3: TGTGCCAGCAGCTTGGTAGCGGGAGGTTTTTACAATGAGCAGTTCTTC.

This clonotype was recorded a few times. V usage is TRBV20-1 and J usage is TRBJ2-1, with a weak D call TRBD1 (6 bases). Trimming left V 6 bases short and J 9 bases short, with 12 bases between. In germline, CDR1 is DFQATT, CDR2 SNEGSKA (reference sequence). CDR3 size: 11 residues. CDR3 residues: CSAPRGSEQFF. The CDR3 coding sequence is TGCAGTGCGCCGAGGGGGAGTGAGCAGTTCTTC.

This clonotype has a count of ten or more. The chain has TRBV20-1 and TRBJ2-1; TRBD2 agrees at 7 bases. The CDR3 totals 14 residues. After removal of 6 bases from V and 2 bases from J, the junction contained 7 bases not matched to a gene. CDR1 and CDR2 (germline): DFQATT, SNEGSKA (reference sequence). The CDR3 nucleotides read TGCAGTGCCAACCGGGACTACCCCTACAATGAGCAGTTCTTC. Its translation: CSANRDYPYNEQFF.

This clonotype was seen a handful of times. J is TRBJ1-3 and V is TRBV5-8, with TRBD1 matching over 8 bases. J gave up 7 bases and V 4 bases, and 7 bases lay outside the gene matches. Per germline, CDR1 SGHTS and CDR2 YDEGEE. CDR3 length: 14 residues. The CDR3 coding sequence is TGTGCCAGCAGCCCTGACAGGGGAAGGAACACCATATATTTT. Amino acids: CASSPDRGRNTIYF.

This clonotype has a handful of counts. The chain has TRBV3-1 and TRBJ1-2, with no clear D. Trimming removed 2 bases at V and 8 bases at J, with 6 bases between. Per germline, CDR1 LGHDT and CDR2 YNNKEL (reference sequence). CDR3 length equals 11 residues. The CDR3 here is CASSQYQGYTF. The CDR3 region has the DNA TGTGCCAGCAGCCAATACCAGGGCTACACCTTC.

About this clonotype: A much larger clone differs by one base, so this may be a read error. The J gene is TRBJ1-6, the V gene TRBV2, with 8 bases matching TRBD1. The CDR3 runs 15 residues. With V trimmed by 6 bases and J by 7 bases, 8 bases remained unmatched. The V gene's germline CDR1 is SNHLY and CDR2 FYNNEI. The CDR3 region is CASRGTGAWNSPLHF. CDR3 DNA sequence: TGTGCCAGCAGGGGGACAGGCGCTTGGAATTCACCCCTCCACTTT.

There are a few counts of this clonotype. The genes are TRBV15 and TRBJ2-7; D remains unclear. The ends were cut back, 4 bases at V and 4 bases at J, with 14 bases in the middle. Germline V lookup: CDR1 LNHNV, CDR2 YYDKDF (reference sequence). This CDR3 spans 14 amino acids. The chain's CDR3 is CATSTSDGSYEQYF. The CDR3 bases are TGTGCCACCAGCACTTCGGACGGATCATACGAGCAGTACTTC.

The chain carries TRBV20-1 and TRBJ2-1; D gene uncertain. Germline lookup yields CDR1 DFQATT and CDR2 SNEGSKA (reference sequence). The CDR3 totals 11 residues. The CDR3 reads CRTRQYNEQFF. In DNA, the CDR3 is TGCAGGACTCGGCAGTACAATGAGCAGTTCTTC.

This clonotype appeared many times. The CDR3 nucleotides read TGTGCCAGCAGCTTAGGACACTCTAGCACAGATACGCAGTATTTT. This gives the protein CASSLGHSSTDTQYF. This chain connects TRBV7-2 to TRBJ2-3, with D unresolved. V was pared by 1 base and J by 0 bases, with 8 bases between. The CDR3 has 15 residues. CDR1 and CDR2 from the germline V gene are SGHTA and FQGNSA.

This clonotype was seen many times. The J gene is TRBJ2-3, the V gene TRBV6-1; 10 bases are shared with TRBD2. The junction had 24 bases not matched to a gene; V was cut back by 8 bases and J by 4 bases. CDR3 length: 20 amino acids. The germline V gene has CDR1 MNHNS and CDR2 SASEGT. The CDR3: CASAKRGEVNSGGLADTQYF. CDR3 DNA sequence: TGTGCCAGCGCAAAGCGGGGAGAGGTTAATAGCGGGGGGTTAGCAGATACGCAGTATTTT.

In this sample, this clonotype turned up a few times. The CDR3 region has the DNA TGCGCCAGCAGCTACCCCGGAGGGGAGACCCAGTACTTC. It is translated as CASSYPGGETQYF. The V call is TRBV5-1, the J call TRBJ2-5, with D possibly TRBD2 on 6 matching bases. This CDR3 is built from 13 residues. The ends were cut back, 3 bases at V and 5 bases at J, with 11 bases in the middle. Germline V gene sequence: CDR1 SGHRS, CDR2 YFSETQ.

The gene calls are TRBV11-2 and TRBJ1-5; 8 nucleotides match TRBD1. Germline V gene lookup returns CDR1 SGHAT and CDR2 FQNNGV. Germline trimming cut 0 bases from V and 4 bases from J; bases unmatched to any gene: 8. The CDR3 has 17 residues. CDR3 loop: CASSLDSQGEWNQPQHF. The CDR3 bases are TGTGCCAGCAGCTTAGATTCACAGGGGGAGTGGAATCAGCCCCAGCATTTT. The full variable domain, rest sourced from reference TRBV11-2 and TRBJ1-5, is EAGVAQSPRYKIIEKRQSVAFWCNPISGHATLYWYQQILGQGPKLLIQFQNNGVVDDSQLPKDRFSAERLKGVDSTLKIQPAKLEDSAVYLCASSLDSQGEWNQPQHFGDGTRLSIL.

The gene calls are TRBV29-1 and TRBJ1-2; D uncertain. Trimming took off 4 bases at V and 3 bases at J, with 6 bases between the two ends. From germline, CDR1 is SQVTM and CDR2 ANQGSEA. This CDR3 is 11 amino acids long. The CDR3 here is CSVGKDYGYTF. CDR3 nucleotide sequence: TGCAGCGTTGGTAAGGACTATGGCTACACCTTC.